This T cell receptor beta chain emerged from a study of CD8+ T cells in alopecia areata. Study-level findings and limits: Greater clonality was observed in lesional scalp samples, especially alopecia totalis/universalis, versus normal scalp.

Worth noting for this clone: The antigen remains unidentified.

The germline V and J ends were trimmed by 1 base and 8 bases, with 14 bases remaining between them. The CDR3 has 14 amino acids. Germline V CDR1 and CDR2: SGHTA, FQGNSA. Extracted RNA was reverse transcribed, and the resulting cDNA served as sequencing template. The protocol was immunoSEQ multiplex PCR, while the TCRdb copy is restricted to in-frame clones and leaves out a portion. The sample yields 150,000 to 200,000 clones, 60% seen once. Noted treatment: oral pan-JAK inhibitor, 5-10 mg twice daily. The sample consisted of CD4+ T cells sorted from blood, taken at week 24, from a patient treated with tofacitinib. The V call is TRBV7-2, the J call TRBJ1-1; D may be TRBD1 (6 bases). The sequence was collected from a human donor with alopecia areata. The CDR3 DNA reads as TGTGCCAGCAGCTTAGGGATTACAGGGAAGGAAGCTTTCTTT. This encodes CASSLGITGKEAFF.